This T cell receptor beta chain was observed in a study of T-cell reconstitution after alpha-beta-depleted transplantation in children (dated by TCRdb to the mid-2010s). Regarding the research as a whole: The study quantitatively tracked T-cell immune reconstitution after TCRalphabeta/CD19-depleted allogeneic hematopoietic cell transplantation in children using TCR repertoire profiling. What the study reported, not specific to this receptor: In some patients, high TCRbeta diversity at day 60 was attributed to recipient T cells and intrathymic progenitors that had survived conditioning. Hyperexpanded clone frequencies declined over subsequent months; after one year, T-cell counts and TCRbeta diversity were mostly attributed to newly produced T cells. The apparently early alphabetaT-cell count recovery about two months after transplant was reportedly dependent on only several hundred rapidly expanded clones derived from non-depleted graft cells.

Library construction relied on PCR. The reads were generated on an Illumina HiSeq 2500. To normalize quantification of the TCRbeta repertoire, the TCR libraries were built with molecular barcoding that relied on unique molecular identifiers. TCRdb reprocessing: public reads trimmed at Q25 with fastp, clones called with MiXCR, in-frame beta chains kept. Here each entry gathers all rows of one CDR3 protein and keeps the most common genes and DNA. The sample has roughly 300,000 distinct CDR3 sequences on record, roughly 10% of them singletons. 23% of the sample is in the top ten clones. This clonotype was seen at least ten times. Which antigen it targets is not known. The record has no base qualities; no much larger clone is one base away. What the treatment or condition label conveys for this sample: allogeneic hematopoietic cell transplantation with graft depleted of TCRalphabeta T cells and CD19 B cells. Transplant recipients were children who received TCRalphabeta/CD19-depleted allogeneic hematopoietic cell grafts.

The germline V and J ends show losses of 3 bases and 4 bases respectively, and no gene match explains 2 bases of the junction. The CDR3 starts with the cysteine, ends with the phenylalanine, and has 13 residues. Only the CDR3 DNA stays, 39 bases, in frame from base 1. Per the germline V gene, SQVTM is the CDR1 and ANQGSEA is the CDR2. This receptor was obtained from a male patient aged 2 to 9 who had a stem cell transplant for chronic granulomatous disease, so the T cells may come from the graft donor. The chain uses TRBV29-1 and TRBJ2-2; the junction holds 7 bases that match TRBD2. Sequenced material: peripheral blood, taken 180 days after TCRalphabeta/CD19-depleted stem cell transplant. The CDR3 region has the sequence CSVDAGATGELFF. The DNA sequence reads TGCAGCGTTGATGCGGGAGCCACCGGGGAGCTGTTTTTT.